Shown below are 10 T cell receptor beta chains from a single sample sequenced in a study of cytomegalovirus exposure and HLA in healthy donors. Researchers ran the PCR with 60 Vbeta and 13 Jbeta primers. The assay was immunoSEQ multiplex PCR, and TCRdb's table has in-frame clones only and misses some. This table holds roughly 72,000 clones, 65% to 85% found once. Sequencing was carried out using PBMCs. These receptors all come from a woman in her thirties or forties in good health and CMV-seropositive.

The chain combines TRBV7-8 with TRBJ1-4, with a weak D call TRBD1 (6 bases). V dropped 0 bases and J dropped 7 bases, with 15 bases sitting between them. The CDR3 has 16 residues. CDR1 is SGHVS and CDR2 is FQNEAQ in the germline V gene. CDR3 bases: TGTGCCAGCAGCTTAGCAAGTACAGGGAGCGGTGAAAAACTGTTTTTT. It translates to CASSLASTGSGEKLFF.

This clone occurred once. The rearrangement links TRBV9 to TRBJ2-5, with 9 bases matching TRBD1. Germline CDR1 SGDLS, CDR2 YYNGEE. The CDR3 spans 15 residues. V lost 3 bases to trimming and J lost 4 bases; unmatched junction nucleotides: 7. The CDR3 here is CASSGGGTGRETQYF. In DNA, the CDR3 is TGTGCCAGCAGCGGAGGTGGGACAGGGAGAGAGACCCAGTACTTC.

The chain joins TRBV6-5 to TRBJ2-5; 10 positions match TRBD1. V was pared by 4 bases and J by 7 bases, with 9 bases of the junction left unmatched. This CDR3 region has 15 residues. Looked up from germline, CDR1 is MNHEY and CDR2 is SVGAGI. The CDR3 protein is CASSLWTGGKGTQYF. In nucleotides, the CDR3 is TGTGCCAGCAGTTTGTGGACAGGGGGAAAGGGGACCCAGTACTTC.

The chain carries TRBV25-1 and TRBJ2-5; 9 bases map to TRBD1. This CDR3 comprises 15 residues. Per the germline V gene, CDR1 is MGHDK and CDR2 is SYGVNS. V lost 3 bases, J lost 7 bases, and 9 bases stayed unmatched. As DNA, the CDR3 is TGTGCCAGCAGTGAGGCCGAACGACAGGGGGTGACCCAGTACTTC. Its protein is CASSEAERQGVTQYF.

V is TRBV9 and J is TRBJ2-1, with D possibly TRBD1 on 6 matching bases. The germline CDR1 and CDR2 sequences are SGDLS and YYNGEE. With 0 bases removed from V and 4 bases from J, the gap between germline ends came to 14 bases. The CDR3 runs to 16 residues. CDR3 DNA: TGTGCCAGCAGCGTAGTCTCAGGGGTAATATACAATGAGCAGTTCTTC. It translates to CASSVVSGVIYNEQFF. Full variable domain (outside the CDR3, taken from reference TRBV9 and TRBJ2-1): DSGVTQTPKHLITATGQRVTLRCSPRSGDLSVYWYQQSLDQGLQFLIQYYNGEERAKGNILERFSAQQFPDLHSELNLSSLELGDSALYFCASSVVSGVIYNEQFFGPGTRLTVL.

The V and J genes are TRBV28 and TRBJ2-5; D gene unclear. This CDR3 is 16 amino acids long. CDR1 is MDHEN, CDR2 SYDVKM, per germline. Trimming took 3 bases from V and 4 from J, leaving 18 bases between them. CDR3 sequence: CASSLYALRGSETQYF. CDR3 DNA: TGTGCCAGCAGTTTGTACGCCCTCCGCGGCTCAGAGACCCAGTACTTC.

The V call is TRBV29-1, the J call TRBJ1-1; a possible D gene is TRBD1 (5 bases). The germline V gene has CDR1 SQVTM and CDR2 ANQGSEA. Trimming stripped 4 bases from V and 11 bases from J, with 11 bases between. The CDR3 has 10 residues. CDR3 in DNA: TGCAGCGTTGTAGGACAAGCGGCTTTCTTT. Its translation: CSVVGQAAFF.

The gene calls are TRBV7-9 and TRBJ2-1; 11 bases line up with TRBD1. V was clipped by 5 bases and J by 3 bases; unmatched bases: 6. This CDR3 has 16 amino acids. Per germline, CDR1 SEHNR and CDR2 FQNEAQ (reference sequence). As DNA, the CDR3 is TGTGCCAGCAGCCCAGCCGGGACAGGGGGCTACAATGAGCAGTTCTTC. Translating gives CASSPAGTGGYNEQFF.

This sequence joins TRBV7-9 and TRBJ1-2; tentatively, D is TRBD1 (5 bases). The germline V and J ends were trimmed by 5 bases and 2 bases, with 18 bases remaining between them. From germline, CDR1 is SEHNR and CDR2 FQNEAQ (reference sequence). The CDR3 spans 16 residues. The DNA for the CDR3 is TGTGCCAGCAGCCCGGAATACAGGTTTACGAACTATGGCTACACCTTC. Translating gives CASSPEYRFTNYGYTF.

The J gene is TRBJ2-5, the V gene TRBV12-1; the table's D call TRBD2 went unverified against the DNA. TRBV12-1 is a pseudogene locus. CDR3 length: 14 residues. The CDR3 nucleotides are TGTGCCAGCAGCTTTGCCCGGTACCAAGAGACCCAGTACTTC. Translating gives CASSFARYQETQYF.